This T cell receptor beta chain was sequenced for a study of monozygotic twins with inflammatory bowel disease. Regarding this clonotype: Its antigen remains unknown.

Points from the study as a whole: Varying immunosuppressive regimens may have increased patient repertoire variability.

The CDR3 is 18 residues long. Reanalyzing the 5' RACE reads, TCRdb keeps one entry per CDR3 protein, without DNA. Its listing shows approximately 160,000 distinct CDR3 sequences. The sequencing input was blood. V gene TRBV12-3 or TRBV12-4 combines with J gene TRBJ2-2; TCRdb gives TRBD2 as the D gene, but with no DNA this cannot be confirmed. This clonotype originated in a human donor with ulcerative colitis or Crohn's disease, or a healthy co-twin of an affected twin (not recorded which). Here the CDR3 reads CASSLRAGVGSNTGELFF.